This entry describes one TCR beta chain. Antigen specificity is unknown. Germline assignment: CDR1 SGHRS and CDR2 YFSETQ. Trimming shortened V by 0 bases and J by 4 bases, and 13 bases separated the two germline ends. The CDR3 runs to 15 residues. This specimen comes from a study of metastatic and nonmetastatic thyroid tumors. Study summary: Repertoires were compared across blood and tumor or nodule tissue from malignant and benign thyroid patients.

In the study's own analysis: The study built a papillary thyroid cancer distant-metastasis classifier from CDR3 differences across clinicopathological groups. TCRdb re-called clones via MiXCR from the PCR reads. None of the V and J calls come from the authors' own analysis; TCRdb made them. The sample lists some 20,000 clones, over 9.5% occurring once. Patients underwent thyroid surgery, and none had received any treatment before it. Findings and limits, study-wide: Reported TCR beta diversity, measured in blood and tumor, was significantly higher for malignant thyroid tumors than for benign nodules.

Sequenced material: blood. The V gene is TRBV5-1, the J gene TRBJ1-1, with D uncertain. The TCR comes from a female donor with papillary thyroid cancer or a benign thyroid nodule (not recorded which). Some clones in this sample may be carry-over from other donors' samples. The CDR3 sequence is CASSLALMSGTEAFF. The CDR3 bases are TGCGCCAGCAGCTTGGCATTAATGTCGGGCACTGAAGCTTTCTTT.